This T cell receptor beta chain was recorded in a study of blood T cell repertoires in COVID-19. This table comes from immunoSEQ multiplex PCR, and its TCRdb copy is limited to in-frame clones, with some not included. In the table there are some 70,000 clones, 80% to 90% of which are singletons. This receptor was taken from a man in his 60s with acute or convalescent COVID-19. Sequences were obtained from peripheral blood.

The CDR3 reads CASSPGEIPDTEAFF. CDR3 nucleotide sequence: TGCGCCAGCAGTCCCGGGGAGATTCCGGACACTGAAGCTTTCTTT. The chain joins TRBV5-1 to TRBJ1-1; D is uncertain. Per germline, CDR1 SGHRS and CDR2 YFSETQ. The V gene lost 5 bases and the J gene lost 3 bases, with 17 bases spanning the gap. The CDR3 consists of 15 residues.